This entry features one T cell receptor (beta chain) sequence. The length of the CDR3 is 14 residues. V was trimmed by 2 bases and J by 1 base, leaving 6 bases between them. Germline CDR1 MNHEY, CDR2 SMNVEV (reference sequence). This entry comes from a study of T cell responses to AZD1222 COVID-19 vaccine. The assay was immunoSEQ multiplex PCR, and TCRdb's table has in-frame clones only and misses some. The sample carries approximately 180,000 clones, 88% recorded once. The genes are TRBV27 and TRBJ2-1; perhaps TRBD2 as D (6 bases). The clonotype originates from an adult in good health. Sequences were derived from peripheral blood, sampled on day 0 of AZD1222 vaccination. In DNA form, the CDR3 reads TGTGCCAGCAGTTTAGGGGGGTCCTACAATGAGCAGTTCTTC. Encoded protein: CASSLGGSYNEQFF.